This TCR beta chain was sequenced for a study of shared clonotypes between healthy human individuals. Measured with immunoSEQ multiplex PCR; TCRdb has only the in-frame clones, and not every one. The sample has over a million clones, around 95% seen once. The germline CDR1 and CDR2 sequences are MDHEN and SYDVKM. CDR3 size: 14 residues. Trimming took 6 bases from V and 3 from J, leaving 14 bases between them. The gene calls are TRBV28 and TRBJ1-2; D is possibly TRBD1 (5 bases). This TCR came from a man younger than 45 in good health. The material sequenced was naive CD4+ T cells sorted from blood. Documented subset: CD45RA+ positively selected. The CDR3: CASSRMDTHYGYTF. The CDR3 region has the DNA TGTGCCAGCAGCCGAATGGACACCCACTATGGCTACACCTTC.